This TCR beta chain was captured in a study of cytomegalovirus exposure and HLA in healthy donors. Study observations and caveats: Researchers reported in a later analysis that a missense DCLRE1C variant was tied to TCR beta V- and J-gene trimming. Earlier findings revealed that most TCR beta V segments proved productive either about 87% or about 30% of the time.

Use of 60 Vbeta and 13 Jbeta primers characterized the PCR. Original data processing: The authors later counted roughly 76 million unique TCR beta chains, roughly 11 million of them shared. Repertoires were generated with immunoSEQ multiplex PCR, while TCRdb's copy carries only in-frame clones and drops some. For V, J and clone size, that table is used; D and trimming come from the DNA. The data contain approximately 70,000 clones, 70% of them singletons. CDR1 SGHTS and CDR2 YDEGEE come from the germline V gene. There are 13 residues in the CDR3. Germline trimming cut 0 bases from V and 15 bases from J; bases unmatched to any gene: 6. Worth noting for this clone: The antigen remains unidentified.

This chain uses TRBV5-8 with TRBJ2-1; 10 nucleotides match TRBD2. The specimen was PBMCs. This TCR was sampled from a woman in her 50s in good health and CMV-seropositive. In DNA form, the CDR3 reads TGTGCCAGCAGCTTGGGTAGCGGGGGGAGCTGGTTCTTC. Amino acids: CASSLGSGGSWFF. Variable domain in full (rest from reference TRBV5-8 and TRBJ2-1): EAGVTQSPTHLIKTRGQQATLRCSPISGHTSVYWYQQALGLGLQFLLWYDEGEERNRGNFPPRFSGRQFPNYSSELNVNALELEDSALYLCASSLGSGGSWFFGPGTRLTVL.